These 15 T cell receptor beta chains share one sample of origin, sequenced in a study of blood T cell repertoires in COVID-19. Using immunoSEQ multiplex PCR, the repertoire was profiled, and TCRdb retains in-frame clones only, with some absent. In the table there are 150,000 to 200,000 clones, 70% to 80% of which are singletons. The material sequenced was peripheral blood. The source of these receptors is a woman between 50 and 59 years old with active or convalescent COVID-19.

This clone turned up a few times. This rearrangement joins TRBV28 to TRBJ2-3; 11 bases match TRBD2. The CDR3 covers 15 residues. Germline CDR1 is MDHEN and CDR2 is SYDVKM. Germline trimming cut 6 bases from V and 4 bases from J; bases unmatched to any gene: 6. This chain's CDR3 is CASSLLAGDSDTQYF. CDR3 nucleotides: TGTGCCAGCAGCCTACTAGCGGGAGATTCAGATACGCAGTATTTT.

The chain uses TRBV28 and TRBJ2-7; 7 bases map to TRBD1. The CDR3 extends over 13 amino acids. CDR1 and CDR2 from the germline V gene are MDHEN and SYDVKM. V trimming: 5 bases; J trimming: 3 bases; junction bases outside the gene matches: 4. CDR3 nucleotides: TGTGCCAGCAGTCCCGGACAGGACTACGAGCAGTACTTC. Translation gives CASSPGQDYEQYF.

This clone was found a few times. The chain uses TRBV10-1 and TRBJ1-5, with TRBD1 as a possible D gene (6 bases). V dropped 2 bases and J dropped 2 bases, with 13 bases sitting between them. Germline CDR1 and CDR2: WNHNN and SYGVQD (reference sequence). The CDR3 has 16 amino acids. The CDR3 coding sequence is TGCGCCAGCAGTGAGGGGGAAACAGGGTGCAATCAGCCCCAGCATTTT. The encoded protein is CASSEGETGCNQPQHF.

The V gene is TRBV6-5, the J gene TRBJ2-6; D may be TRBD2 (6 bases). The CDR3 spans 16 residues. V was clipped by 2 bases and J by 0 bases, with 8 bases between them. Per the germline V gene, CDR1 is MNHEY and CDR2 is SVGAGI. The CDR3: CASSYGGNSGANVLTF. The DNA of the CDR3 is TGTGCCAGCAGTTACGGCGGGAACTCTGGGGCCAACGTCCTGACTTTC.

The CDR3, as DNA: TGTGCCAGCAGCCTAAAAAACCCTTATGGCTACACCTTC. The encoded protein is CASSLKNPYGYTF. This chain uses TRBV28 with TRBJ1-2; D not certain. The CDR3 contains 13 residues. Per the germline V gene, CDR1 is MDHEN and CDR2 is SYDVKM. Trimming shortened V by 6 bases and J by 5 bases, and 13 bases separated the two germline ends.

This clone came up many times. The chain recombines TRBV5-4 with TRBJ2-2; D is possibly TRBD1 (6 bases). CDR1 and CDR2 (germline): SGHNT, YYREEE (reference sequence). This CDR3 spans 14 amino acids. The V and J ends lost 4 bases and 3 bases respectively, with 10 bases between them. The CDR3 sequence: CASSLGQYTGELFF. The DNA of the CDR3 is TGTGCCAGCAGCCTAGGACAGTACACCGGGGAGCTGTTTTTT. The full variable domain, in which reference TRBV5-4 and TRBJ2-2 provide the parts outside the CDR3, is ETGVTQSPTHLIKTRGQQVTLRCSSQSGHNTVSWYQQALGQGPQFIFQYYREEENGRGNFPPRFSGLQFPNYSSELNVNALELDDSALYLCASSLGQYTGELFFGEGSRLTVL.

The CDR3, as DNA: TGTGCCAGCAGTTTAATATCGGGATACACCGGGGAGCTGTTTTTT. This gives the protein CASSLISGYTGELFF. This chain links TRBV27 with TRBJ2-2; TRBD2 is a possible D gene (5 bases). Trimming shortened V by 2 bases and J by 3 bases, and 10 bases separated the two germline ends. The CDR3 is made up of 15 amino acids. Germline lookup yields CDR1 MNHEY and CDR2 SMNVEV (reference sequence).

The CDR3 bases are TGTGCCAGCAGCCAAGGACTAGCGGGAGGGGGGGAGACCCAGTACTTC. Translated, it gives CASSQGLAGGGETQYF. This chain uses TRBV3-1 (or the pseudogene TRBV3-2) with TRBJ2-5; TRBD2 matches at 14 bases. This CDR3 contains 16 residues. V trimming: 1 base; J trimming: 5 bases; junction bases outside the gene matches: 3. CDR1 is LGHDT, CDR2 YNNKEL, per germline (reference sequence).

This clone has a single count. The chain employs TRBV6-6 and TRBJ1-5; a possible D gene is TRBD1 (6 bases). The CDR3 has 12 amino acids. In germline, CDR1 is MNHNY, CDR2 SVGAGI (reference sequence). Deletions cut 6 bases from V and 7 bases from J, with 10 bases between. The CDR3, as DNA: TGTGCCAGCAGCCTCGGACAGCAGCCCCAGCATTTT. It yields the protein CASSLGQQPQHF.

This sequence joins TRBV29-1 and TRBJ1-3; D possibly corresponds to TRBD1 (5 bases). CDR1 is SQVTM, CDR2 ANQGSEA, per germline. V was trimmed by 7 bases and J by 4 bases, leaving 14 bases between them. The CDR3 has 13 amino acids. CDR3 protein: CSAGSSGGNTIYF. CDR3 bases: TGCAGCGCAGGGTCCTCGGGAGGAAACACCATATATTTT.

Only a few counts were recorded for this clone. The chain employs TRBV3-1 (or the pseudogene TRBV3-2) and TRBJ1-6, with 8 bases fitting TRBD1. Per germline, CDR1 LGHDT and CDR2 YNNKEL (reference sequence). The ends lost 7 bases at V and 6 bases at J; junction bases unmatched: 8. This CDR3 contains 15 residues. The DNA of the CDR3 is TGTGCCAGCAATTGGTTGGACAGGGTTAATTCACCCCTCCACTTT. Protein: CASNWLDRVNSPLHF.

The chain employs TRBV19 and TRBJ1-2; TRBD1 is a possible D gene (6 bases). The length of the CDR3 is 11 residues. Germline V gene data show CDR1 as LNHDA and CDR2 as SQIVND (reference sequence). V was clipped by 4 bases and J by 10 bases, with 10 bases between them. The CDR3 region is CASSKRGAYTF. CDR3 sequence (DNA): TGTGCCAGTAGTAAACGGGGGGCCTACACCTTC.

The chain employs TRBV27 and TRBJ1-2; a possible D gene is TRBD1 (5 bases). The germline V gene encodes CDR1 MNHEY and CDR2 SMNVEV (reference sequence). V dropped 5 bases and J dropped 4 bases, with 14 bases sitting between them. The CDR3 is made up of 14 amino acids. The chain's CDR3 is CASSPEGAVYGYTF. CDR3 nucleotide sequence: TGTGCCAGCAGTCCCGAAGGGGCGGTCTATGGCTACACCTTC.

The chain employs TRBV7-2 and TRBJ1-1; perhaps TRBD1 as D (6 bases). Germline assignment: CDR1 SGHTA and CDR2 FQGNSA. The CDR3 spans 15 residues. V lost 3 bases and J 1 base, leaving 12 bases between the germline ends. Written as DNA, the CDR3 is TGTGCCAGCAGCTTTGGGAACAGGGAGAACACTGAAGCTTTCTTT. This sequence encodes CASSFGNRENTEAFF.

V gene TRBV6-6 combines with J gene TRBJ2-1; tentatively, D is TRBD2 (6 bases). Trimming pared 5 bases from V and 6 bases from J, leaving 23 bases between. The CDR3 is made up of 17 amino acids. Germline V gives CDR1 MNHNY, CDR2 SVGAGI (reference sequence). CDR3: CASSPNPTSGRSNEQFF. The CDR3, as DNA: TGTGCCAGCAGTCCGAATCCTACCAGCGGGCGAAGCAATGAGCAGTTCTTC.